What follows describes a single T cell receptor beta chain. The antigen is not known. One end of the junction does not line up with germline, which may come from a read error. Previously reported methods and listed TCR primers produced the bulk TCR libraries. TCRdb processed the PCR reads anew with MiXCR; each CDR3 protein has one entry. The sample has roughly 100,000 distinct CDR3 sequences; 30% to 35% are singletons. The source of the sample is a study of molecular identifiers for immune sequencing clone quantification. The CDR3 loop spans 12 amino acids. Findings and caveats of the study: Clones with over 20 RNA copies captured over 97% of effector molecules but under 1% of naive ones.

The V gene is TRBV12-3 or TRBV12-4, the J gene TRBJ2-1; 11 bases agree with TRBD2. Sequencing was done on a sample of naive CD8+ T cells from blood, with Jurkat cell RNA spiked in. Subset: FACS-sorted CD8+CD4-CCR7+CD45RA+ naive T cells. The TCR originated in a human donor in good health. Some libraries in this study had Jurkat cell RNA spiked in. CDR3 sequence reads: CVSRTSGNEQFF. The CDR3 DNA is TGTGTCAGCCGGACTAGCGGGAATGAGCAGTTCTTC.